These 14 T cell receptor beta chains were all obtained from the same sample, sequenced in a study of tumor and adjacent non-tumor tissue in lung cancer. No cell sorting was done before RNA was extracted from the tissue. The library came from three nested PCR rounds adapted from ARM-PCR protocols. TCRdb reprocessed the multiplex PCR reads via MiXCR and lists one record per CDR3 protein. The table includes some 84,000 distinct CDR3 sequences, about 66% detected once. The specimen was lung tumor tissue. The source is a man in his 70s with non-small cell lung cancer.

A note on this clonotype: The conserved phenylalanine or tryptophan normally closing the CDR3 is absent here, so this likely arose from a read error. The V gene is TRBV6-5, the J gene TRBJ2-6; D might be TRBD1 (5 bases). The CDR3 sequence is 14 residues long. Germline V gene lookup returns CDR1 MNHEY and CDR2 SVGAGI. The CDR3 reads CANSYSAGANILTI. For the CDR3, the DNA is TGTGCCAACAGTTACTCGGCTGGGGCCAACATCCTGACTATC.

This clonotype was seen more than once but under ten times. The genes are TRBV28 and TRBJ2-4; 8 bases match TRBD2. V gave up 6 bases and J gave up 0 bases; unmatched junction bases: 7. Germline assignment: CDR1 MDHEN and CDR2 SYDVKM. This CDR3 has 16 amino acids. The chain's CDR3 is CASSPRRGVAKNIQYF. The DNA of the CDR3 is TGTGCCAGCAGCCCCAGGCGGGGGGTAGCCAAAAACATTCAGTACTTC.

As to this clonotype: A single base separates this from a much larger clone, so it may be a read error. The rearrangement uses TRBV6-2 or TRBV6-3 and TRBJ1-5; no clear D gene. Trimming removed 3 bases from V and 2 bases from J, with 20 bases in between. The CDR3 runs 18 residues. CDR1 is MNHEY and CDR2 is SVGEGT in the germline V gene. CDR3 DNA: TGTGCCAGCAGTTATGTCGGTCCCTCCGGCGGTGGCAATCAGCCCCAGCATTTT. Translated: CASSYVGPSGGGNQPQHF.

A word on this clonotype: At one of its ends the junction is not consistent with the germline gene, which may arise from a read error. The chain recombines TRBV10-3 with TRBJ2-7; D may match TRBD1 or TRBD2 (6 bases each). The CDR3 spans 15 residues. Germline CDR1 and CDR2: ENHRY and SYGVKD. The CDR3 region is CALSGARGGTYEQYF. The CDR3 coding sequence is TGTGCCCTCAGTGGGGCCAGAGGGGGGACCTACGAGCAGTACTTC.

CDR3 residues: CASLAPQGIEQYF. DNA for the CDR3: TGTGCCAGCTTAGCTCCCCAGGGGATCGAGCAGTACTTC. The chain combines TRBV11-1 with TRBJ2-7; D might be TRBD1 (6 bases). Germline assignment: CDR1 SGHAT and CDR2 FQDESV (reference sequence). The V end was cut by 8 bases, the J end by 6 bases, with 17 bases between. The CDR3 totals 13 residues.

This clonotype was found many times. The V gene is TRBV30, the J gene TRBJ2-2, with D tentatively TRBD2 (5 bases). CDR3 size: 14 residues. With 3 bases removed from V and 2 bases from J, the gap between germline ends came to 10 bases. Germline V gene lookup returns CDR1 GTSNPN and CDR2 SVGIG (reference sequence). The CDR3 protein is CAWRWTENTGELFF. The CDR3 DNA follows: TGTGCCTGGAGATGGACTGAAAACACCGGGGAGCTGTTTTTT.

Concerning this clonotype: Since a much larger clone is just one base distant, this may be a read error. The V gene is TRBV20-1, the J gene TRBJ1-2; unclear D gene. The CDR3 runs to 12 residues. With 3 bases removed from V and 7 bases from J, the gap between germline ends came to 12 bases. Germline lookup yields CDR1 DFQATT and CDR2 SNEGSKA (reference sequence). CDR3 bases: TGCAGTGCTAGTGCGGGTTTCTCTGGCTACACCTTC. The encoded protein is CSASAGFSGYTF.

Points on this clonotype: Sequence at one end of the junction differs from germline and may be a read error. The genes are TRBV7-8 and TRBJ1-5, with a weak D call TRBD1 (5 bases). This CDR3 spans 16 amino acids. Germline assignment: CDR1 SGHVS and CDR2 FQNEAQ. The DNA of the CDR3 is TGTGCCAGCAGCTTAGAAGGGGCAGAGGACAATCAGCCCCACCATTTT. Amino acids: CASSLEGAEDNQPHHF.

For this clonotype: It may be a read error: a sequence one base away is much more abundant. The chain uses TRBV12-3 or TRBV12-4 and TRBJ2-1; D ambiguous. V was pared by 7 bases and J by 9 bases, with 10 bases between. The CDR3 extends over 11 amino acids. This CDR3 is CASTNKGEQFF. Here the CDR3 DNA reads TGTGCCAGCACCAATAAGGGTGAGCAGTTCTTC.

The rearrangement uses TRBV29-1 and TRBJ2-7; possibly TRBD1 for D (7 bases). V gave up 2 bases and J gave up 9 bases, with 26 bases separating them. The length of the CDR3 is 16 residues. Germline V gives CDR1 SQVTM, CDR2 ANQGSEA. CDR3 sequence: CSVERLTGRLLGGQYF. As DNA, the CDR3 is TGCAGCGTTGAACGTCTGACAGGGAGGCTTCTGGGTGGGCAGTACTTC.

The V call is TRBV6-5, the J call TRBJ1-1; D not certain. CDR1 is MNHEY and CDR2 is SVGAGI in the germline V gene. The CDR3 runs 15 residues. Trimming stripped 7 bases from V and 0 bases from J, with 15 bases between. The CDR3 protein is CASMREALMNTEAFF. The CDR3 nucleotides are TGTGCCAGCATGAGAGAAGCCCTAATGAACACTGAAGCTTTCTTT.

This clonotype was detected ten times or more. V and J are TRBV6-5 and TRBJ2-2; D tentatively fits TRBD1 or TRBD2 (5 bases each). From germline, CDR1 is MNHEY and CDR2 SVGAGI. The V gene lost 4 bases and the J gene lost 7 bases, with 13 bases spanning the gap. The CDR3 is made up of 14 amino acids. The CDR3 here is CASSFGAQHGELFF. In nucleotides, the CDR3 is TGTGCCAGCAGTTTCGGGGCTCAGCACGGGGAGCTGTTTTTT.

The chain has TRBV11-2 and TRBJ2-2; D possibly corresponds to TRBD1 (7 bases). This CDR3 is 15 amino acids long. Germline CDR1 and CDR2: SGHAT and FQNNGV. The CDR3 loop reads CVNSLGRGRTGELFF. The CDR3 region has the DNA TGTGTTAACAGCTTAGGCAGGGGGAGGACCGGGGAGCTGTTTTTT. Based on the CDR3 plus reference TRBV11-2 and TRBJ2-2, the full variable domain is EAGVAQSPRYKIIEKRQSVAFWCNPISGHATLYWYQQILGQGPKLLIQFQNNGVVDDSQLPKDRFSAERLKGVDSTLKIQPAKLEDSAVYLCVNSLGRGRTGELFFGEGSRLTVL.

With regard to this clonotype: The junction and the germline gene differ at one end; a read error may be behind it. The rearrangement uses TRBV6-6 and TRBJ2-1, with 11 bases aligning to TRBD2. Germline loops: CDR1 MNHNY, CDR2 SVGAGI (reference sequence). The CDR3 loop spans 16 amino acids. CDR3 in amino acids: CASSYGRVAGGLERYF. The CDR3, as DNA: TGCGCCAGCAGTTACGGTCGGGTAGCGGGGGGGCTTGAGCGGTACTTC.